These 22 T cell receptor beta chains were all obtained from the same sample, sequenced in a study of blood T cell repertoires in COVID-19. The table came from immunoSEQ multiplex PCR; TCRdb's copy has only in-frame clones and leaves some out. The sample has about 40,000 clones; approximately 86% are singletons. Sequencing was done on a sample of peripheral blood. These receptors originate from a man aged 40-55 years with active COVID-19.

The V call is TRBV5-1, the J call TRBJ2-1; TRBD1 is a possible D gene (6 bases). This CDR3 contains 15 residues. Trimming removed 1 base at V and 2 bases at J, with 10 bases between. Germline V CDR1 and CDR2: SGHRS, YFSETQ. Here the CDR3 DNA reads TGCGCCAGCAGCTTGAAAGGGGACACCTACAATGAGCAGTTCTTC. This gives the protein CASSLKGDTYNEQFF.

The J gene is TRBJ1-4, the V gene TRBV5-1; the D gene is possibly TRBD1 (5 bases). CDR3 length equals 17 residues. V gave up 7 bases and J gave up 3 bases, with 22 bases separating them. The germline V gene has CDR1 SGHRS and CDR2 YFSETQ. This CDR3 is CASSLGAGEGPNEKLFF. CDR3 sequence (DNA): TGCGCCAGCTCCCTTGGTGCGGGAGAGGGACCTAATGAAAAACTGTTTTTT.

In this sample, this clone turned up once. The chain employs TRBV11-3 and TRBJ2-4; 10 bases are shared with TRBD2. The J segment lost 3 bases and the V segment lost 6 bases, leaving 8 bases of the junction unmatched. Germline V gene data show CDR1 as SGHNT and CDR2 as YENEEA. The CDR3 is 16 amino acids. DNA of the CDR3: TGTGCCAGCAGAGCCAGCGGGGGGGTAGGCAAAAACATTCAGTACTTC. Translation gives CASRASGGVGKNIQYF.

This clone appeared a few times. V usage is TRBV11-3 and J usage is TRBJ2-7, with TRBD2 as a possible D gene (5 bases). Germline V gene lookup returns CDR1 SGHNT and CDR2 YENEEA. CDR3 length equals 15 residues. V dropped 1 base and J dropped 3 bases, with 13 bases sitting between them. The CDR3 sequence: CASSLGASRDYEQYF. The DNA for the CDR3 is TGTGCCAGCAGCTTAGGAGCTAGCAGAGACTACGAGCAGTACTTC.

This clone showed up just a few times. The chain carries TRBV7-3 and TRBJ2-3, with 15 bases fitting TRBD2. The CDR3 sequence is 15 residues long. Germline values: CDR1 SGHTA, CDR2 FQGTGA. Trimming cost V 5 bases and J 8 bases; bases outside gene matches: 5. The CDR3, as DNA: TGTGCCAGCAGCAGGGGACTAGCGGGAGGCGGTACGCAGTATTTT. Protein product: CASSRGLAGGGTQYF.

The chain couples TRBV3-1 (or the pseudogene TRBV3-2) to TRBJ2-6, with TRBD1 matching over 8 bases. Unmatched junction bases numbered 5, after V lost 4 bases and J lost 6 bases. Germline V CDR1 and CDR2: LGHDT, YNNKEL (reference sequence). This CDR3 has 15 amino acids. The CDR3 region is CASSRAQGAANVLTF. CDR3 DNA sequence: TGTGCCAGCAGCCGAGCCCAGGGGGCGGCCAACGTCCTGACTTTC.

This chain links TRBV12-3 or TRBV12-4 with TRBJ1-1, with D maybe TRBD1 (5 bases). The CDR3 length is 12 residues. Trimming took 2 bases from V and 10 from J, leaving 11 bases between them. The CDR3 nucleotides read TGTGCCAGCAGTTTACGGGGGAAGGGAGCTTTCTTT. This sequence encodes CASSLRGKGAFF.

This chain links TRBV19 with TRBJ2-7; 10 bases align to TRBD1. The V gene's germline CDR1 is LNHDA and CDR2 SQIVND (reference sequence). V was pared by 9 bases and J by 4 bases, with 6 bases of the junction left unmatched. The CDR3 loop spans 13 amino acids. The CDR3 is CASRQGASYEQYF. DNA for the CDR3: TGTGCCAGCCGACAGGGGGCCTCTTACGAGCAGTACTTC.

The chain carries TRBV19 and TRBJ1-2, with TRBD1 matching 9 bases. Germline CDR1 and CDR2: LNHDA and SQIVND (reference sequence). V lost 7 bases, J lost 4 bases, and 7 bases stayed unmatched. CDR3 length equals 14 residues. Here the CDR3 reads CASKAGTGPYGYTF. The CDR3 DNA follows: TGTGCCAGTAAGGCCGGGACAGGGCCCTATGGCTACACCTTC.

V gene TRBV14 combines with J gene TRBJ2-1, with no clear D. The V end was cut by 0 bases, the J end by 12 bases, with 12 bases between. The CDR3 has 13 residues. The germline CDR1 and CDR2 sequences are SGHDN and FVKESK. The CDR3 nucleotides are TGTGCCAGCAGCCAAGAGGAACATCTAGGGCAGTTCTTC. Protein product: CASSQEEHLGQFF.

V and J are TRBV6-8 and TRBJ2-1; 10 nucleotides align to TRBD2. Per germline, CDR1 MNHGY and CDR2 SAAAGT. This CDR3 spans 17 amino acids. V shed 5 bases, J shed 5 bases, and the junction held 12 bases outside the gene matches. The CDR3 DNA sequence: TGTGCCAGCAGTCCCCATCTAGCGGGAGTTACCCACAATGAGCAGTTCTTC. Its translation is CASSPHLAGVTHNEQFF.

This chain links TRBV6-5 with TRBJ1-2; TRBD1 agrees at 8 bases. With 2 bases clipped from V and 2 bases from J, the junction kept 4 bases outside the gene matches. The CDR3 consists of 15 residues. Germline-derived CDR1 and CDR2 are MNHEY and SVGAGI. CDR3 sequence: CASSYGPGGNYGYTF. The DNA for the CDR3 is TGTGCCAGCAGTTACGGCCCAGGGGGCAACTATGGCTACACCTTC.

The J gene is TRBJ2-3, the V gene TRBV28; 8 bases align to TRBD2. Germline V gene sequence: CDR1 MDHEN, CDR2 SYDVKM. This CDR3 spans 15 amino acids. The ends lost 6 bases at V and 4 bases at J; junction bases unmatched: 9. CDR3 sequence: CASSLRTSNPDTQYF. The CDR3 bases are TGTGCCAGCAGCCTGAGGACTAGCAATCCAGATACGCAGTATTTT. Full variable domain (missing parts from reference TRBV28 and TRBJ2-3): DVKVTQSSRYLVKRTGEKVFLECVQDMDHENMFWYRQDPGLGLRLIYFSYDVKMKEKGDIPEGYSVSREKKERFSLILESASTNQTSMYLCASSLRTSNPDTQYFGPGTRLTVL.

In nucleotides, the CDR3 is TGTGCCAGCAGCGCAAACAGGGGCCCTAACACCGGGGAGCTGTTTTTT. This codes for CASSANRGPNTGELFF. The chain links TRBV7-3 to TRBJ2-2; 7 bases match TRBD1. CDR3 length equals 16 residues. Germline lookup yields CDR1 SGHTA and CDR2 FQGTGA. With 5 bases clipped from V and 2 bases from J, the junction kept 8 bases outside the gene matches.

The chain links TRBV3-1 (or the pseudogene TRBV3-2) to TRBJ1-2; a weak D match, TRBD1 (6 bases). Looked up from germline, CDR1 is LGHDT and CDR2 is YNNKEL (reference sequence). The CDR3 covers 15 residues. Between the trimmed V and J ends, which lost 2 bases and 5 bases, there was a span of 15 bases. The CDR3 DNA follows: TGTGCCAGCAGCCAACCTCAGGGGCAAGGATATGGCTACACCTTC. The encoded protein is CASSQPQGQGYGYTF.

The rearrangement uses TRBV6-4 and TRBJ1-5, with 8 bases fitting TRBD1. Losses at the gene ends were 3 bases for V and 2 bases for J; bases not matched to a gene: 3. The CDR3 is 15 residues long. CDR1 MRHNA and CDR2 SNTAGT come from the germline V gene. CDR3 residues: CASSETGEGNQPQHF. The CDR3 bases are TGTGCCAGCAGTGAGACAGGGGAGGGCAATCAGCCCCAGCATTTT.

The chain uses TRBV5-6 and TRBJ2-3, with TRBD2 identical over 8 bases. The germline V gene has CDR1 SGHDT and CDR2 YYEEEE. The CDR3 has 15 residues. The trim removed 5 bases at V and 2 bases at J, leaving 7 bases unmatched. The CDR3 spells CASRPGLGLTDTQYF. Here the CDR3 DNA reads TGTGCCAGCAGGCCGGGACTAGGCCTCACAGATACGCAGTATTTT.

The chain has TRBV30 and TRBJ2-1; TRBD2 matches at 11 bases. The trim removed 5 bases at V and 2 bases at J, leaving 5 bases unmatched. The CDR3 contains 15 residues. Germline CDR1 reads GTSNPN; CDR2 reads SVGIG (reference sequence). The DNA for the CDR3 is TGTGCCTGGGATAGCGGGAGGGGAACCTACAATGAGCAGTTCTTC. Protein: CAWDSGRGTYNEQFF.

The chain uses TRBV5-6 and TRBJ2-5, with D perhaps TRBD2 (5 bases). V lost 4 bases and J 3 bases, leaving 10 bases between the germline ends. Germline V gene sequence: CDR1 SGHDT, CDR2 YYEEEE. The length of the CDR3 is 13 residues. This chain's CDR3 is CASSRGSEETQYF. The CDR3 nucleotides are TGTGCCAGCAGCAGAGGGAGCGAAGAGACCCAGTACTTC.

V is TRBV28 and J is TRBJ2-6, with 9 nucleotides matching TRBD1. The CDR3 totals 17 residues. Germline lookup yields CDR1 MDHEN and CDR2 SYDVKM. V lost 4 bases to trimming and J lost 3 bases; unmatched junction nucleotides: 7. As DNA, the CDR3 is TGTGCCAGCAGTTACGGGACAGGGTTTTATGGGGCCAACGTCCTGACTTTC. It codes for CASSYGTGFYGANVLTF.

The chain recombines TRBV11-3 with TRBJ2-1; tentatively, D is TRBD2 (6 bases). The CDR3 loop spans 15 amino acids. The germline V gene has CDR1 SGHNT and CDR2 YENEEA. V was shortened by 1 base and J by 1 base, with 8 bases between the two germline ends. CDR3: CASSLAGDSYNEQFF. The CDR3 DNA reads as TGTGCCAGCAGCTTAGCGGGAGATTCCTACAATGAGCAGTTCTTC.

The chain recombines TRBV20-1 with TRBJ1-1; D may be TRBD1 (6 bases). Trimming left V 3 bases short and J 2 bases short, with 19 bases between. The CDR3 is 16 residues long. The germline gives CDR1 DFQATT, CDR2 SNEGSKA (reference sequence). The CDR3 DNA reads as TGCAGTGCTAGTTCCCAGGGGTATTTAGGAAACACTGAAGCTTTCTTT. It specifies CSASSQGYLGNTEAFF.